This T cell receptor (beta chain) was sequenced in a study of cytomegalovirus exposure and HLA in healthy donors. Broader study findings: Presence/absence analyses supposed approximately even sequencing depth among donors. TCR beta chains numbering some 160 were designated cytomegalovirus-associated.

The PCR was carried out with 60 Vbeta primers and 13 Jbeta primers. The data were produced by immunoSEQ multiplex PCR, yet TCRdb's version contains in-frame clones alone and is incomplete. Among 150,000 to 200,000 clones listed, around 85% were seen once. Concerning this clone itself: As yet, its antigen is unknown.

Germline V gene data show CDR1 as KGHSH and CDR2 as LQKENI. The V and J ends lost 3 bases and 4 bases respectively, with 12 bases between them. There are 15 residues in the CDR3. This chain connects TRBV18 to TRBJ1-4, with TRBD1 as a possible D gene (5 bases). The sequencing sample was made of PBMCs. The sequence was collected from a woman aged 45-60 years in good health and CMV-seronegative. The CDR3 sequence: CASSPRKTVNEKLFF. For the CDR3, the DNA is TGTGCCAGCTCACCCCGGAAGACAGTTAATGAAAAACTGTTTTTT.